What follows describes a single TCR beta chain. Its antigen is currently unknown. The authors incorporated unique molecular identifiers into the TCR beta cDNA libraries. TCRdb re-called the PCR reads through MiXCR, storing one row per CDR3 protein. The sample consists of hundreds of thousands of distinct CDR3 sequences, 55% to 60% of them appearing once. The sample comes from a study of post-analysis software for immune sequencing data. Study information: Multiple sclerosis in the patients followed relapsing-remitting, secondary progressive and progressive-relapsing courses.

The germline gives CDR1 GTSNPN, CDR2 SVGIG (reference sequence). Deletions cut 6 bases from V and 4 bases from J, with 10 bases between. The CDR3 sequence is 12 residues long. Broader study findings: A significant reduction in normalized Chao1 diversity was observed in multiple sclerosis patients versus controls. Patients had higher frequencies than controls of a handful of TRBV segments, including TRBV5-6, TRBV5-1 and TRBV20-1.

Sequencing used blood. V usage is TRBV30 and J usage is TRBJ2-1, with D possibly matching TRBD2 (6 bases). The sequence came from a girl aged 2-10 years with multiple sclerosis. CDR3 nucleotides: TGTGCCTGTGGGGACTCGTACAATGAGCAGTTCTTC. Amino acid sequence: CACGDSYNEQFF.